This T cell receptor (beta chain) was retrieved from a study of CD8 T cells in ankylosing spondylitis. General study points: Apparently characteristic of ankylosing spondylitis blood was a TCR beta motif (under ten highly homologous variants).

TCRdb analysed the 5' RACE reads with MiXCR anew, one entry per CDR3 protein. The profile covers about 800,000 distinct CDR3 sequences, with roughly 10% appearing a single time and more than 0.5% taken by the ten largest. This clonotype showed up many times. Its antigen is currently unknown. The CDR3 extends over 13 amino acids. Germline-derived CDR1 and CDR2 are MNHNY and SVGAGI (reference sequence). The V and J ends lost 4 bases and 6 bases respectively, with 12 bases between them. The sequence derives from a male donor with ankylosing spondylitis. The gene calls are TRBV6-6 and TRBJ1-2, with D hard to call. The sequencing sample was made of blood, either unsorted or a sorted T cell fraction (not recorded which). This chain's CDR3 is CASSFPRSDGYTF. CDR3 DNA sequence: TGTGCCAGCAGTTTCCCCCGGTCGGATGGCTACACCTTC.